The 3 T cell receptor beta chains below come from one sample, sequenced in a study of identical twins. TCRdb reprocessed the 5' RACE reads via MiXCR and lists one record per CDR3 protein. There are 450,000 or so distinct CDR3 sequences in the sample; around 24% occur only once, and approximately 2.9% lies in the top ten. These data also formed part of another study, on T cells expressing NK-cell markers.

Sequencing input: CD4+ T cells sorted from blood. The origin of the receptors is a woman aged 18-29 years in good health.

This clonotype was found a few times. This chain joins TRBV5-1 and TRBJ2-5; the match to TRBD1 covers 7 bases. The V and J ends lost 4 bases and 5 bases, in that order; junction bases with no gene match: 5. This CDR3 has 13 amino acids. Germline-derived CDR1 and CDR2 are SGHRS and YFSETQ. The CDR3: CASSSRQGETQYF. The CDR3 DNA is TGCGCCAGCAGCAGCCGACAGGGCGAGACCCAGTACTTC.

This clonotype has only a few counts. The V call is TRBV5-1, the J call TRBJ2-7; TRBD2 aligns across 8 bases. CDR1 is SGHRS, CDR2 YFSETQ, per germline. This CDR3 comprises 14 residues. The junction had 5 bases not matched to a gene; V was cut back by 4 bases and J by 2 bases. The DNA of the CDR3 is TGCGCCAGCAGCAGCGGGGGCCCTGCCTACGAGCAGTACTTC. It codes for CASSSGGPAYEQYF.

The V call is TRBV5-1, the J call TRBJ1-6, with a tentative D call TRBD1 (5 bases). Germline CDR1 reads SGHRS; CDR2 reads YFSETQ. The CDR3 sequence is 15 residues long. Trimming shortened V by 2 bases and J by 5 bases, and 11 bases separated the two germline ends. The CDR3 here is CASSLSGPDNSPLHF. The CDR3 DNA reads as TGCGCCAGCAGCTTATCGGGGCCAGATAATTCACCCCTCCACTTT.